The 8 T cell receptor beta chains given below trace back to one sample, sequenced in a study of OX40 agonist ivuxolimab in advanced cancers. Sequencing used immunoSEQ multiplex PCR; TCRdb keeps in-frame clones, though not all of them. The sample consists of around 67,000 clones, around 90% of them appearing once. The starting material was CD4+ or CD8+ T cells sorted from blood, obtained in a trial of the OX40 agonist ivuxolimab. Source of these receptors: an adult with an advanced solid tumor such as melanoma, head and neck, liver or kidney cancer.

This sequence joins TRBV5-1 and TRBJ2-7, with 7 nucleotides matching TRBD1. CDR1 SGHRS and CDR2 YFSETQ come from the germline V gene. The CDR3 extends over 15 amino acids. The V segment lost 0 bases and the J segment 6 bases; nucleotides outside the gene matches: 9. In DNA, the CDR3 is TGCGCCAGCAGCTTGGCCGGGACAGATGTCCCCGAGCAGTACTTC. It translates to CASSLAGTDVPEQYF.

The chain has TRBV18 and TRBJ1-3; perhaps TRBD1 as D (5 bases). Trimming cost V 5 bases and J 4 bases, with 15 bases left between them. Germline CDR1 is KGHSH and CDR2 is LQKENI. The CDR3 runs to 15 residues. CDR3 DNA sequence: TGTGCCAGCTCAAGAACCTCAGGGACCGGAAACACCATATATTTT. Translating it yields CASSRTSGTGNTIYF.

Here the CDR3 DNA reads TGTGCCAGCAGAGGACTTCCAATTAACACCGGGGAGCTGTTTTTT. Its translation is CASRGLPINTGELFF. The chain uses TRBV7-9 and TRBJ2-2; tentatively, D is TRBD2 (5 bases). This CDR3 spans 15 amino acids. V was shortened by 6 bases and J by 2 bases, with 13 bases between the two germline ends. Germline-derived CDR1 and CDR2 are SEHNR and FQNEAQ (reference sequence).

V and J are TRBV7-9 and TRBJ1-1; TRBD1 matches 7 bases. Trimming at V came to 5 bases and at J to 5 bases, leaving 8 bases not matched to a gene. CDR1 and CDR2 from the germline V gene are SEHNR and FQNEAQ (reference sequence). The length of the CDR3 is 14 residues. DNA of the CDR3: TGTGCCAGCAGCAACGACAGGGTTCGAACTGAAGCTTTCTTT. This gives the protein CASSNDRVRTEAFF.

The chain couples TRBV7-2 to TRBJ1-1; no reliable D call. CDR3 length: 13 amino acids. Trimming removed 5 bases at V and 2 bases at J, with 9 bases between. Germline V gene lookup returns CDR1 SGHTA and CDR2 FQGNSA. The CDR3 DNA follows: TGTGCCAGCAGCACCAGGAGAAACACTGAAGCTTTCTTT. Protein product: CASSTRRNTEAFF.

CDR3 sequence: CASSLGAGTSLETQYF. The CDR3 bases are TGCGCCAGCAGCTTGGGCGCCGGGACTAGCCTGGAGACCCAGTACTTC. This rearrangement joins TRBV5-1 to TRBJ2-5; 9 bases align to TRBD2. Unmatched junction bases numbered 8, after V lost 0 bases and J lost 5 bases. Germline CDR1 reads SGHRS; CDR2 reads YFSETQ. The CDR3 runs 16 residues.

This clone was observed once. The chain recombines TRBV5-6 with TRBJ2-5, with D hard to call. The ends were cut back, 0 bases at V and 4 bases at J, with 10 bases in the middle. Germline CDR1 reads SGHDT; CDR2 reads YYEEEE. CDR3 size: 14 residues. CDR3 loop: CASSLVQPGETQYF. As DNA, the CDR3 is TGTGCCAGCAGCTTGGTTCAGCCCGGAGAGACCCAGTACTTC. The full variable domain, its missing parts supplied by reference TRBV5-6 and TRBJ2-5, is DAGVTQSPTHLIKTRGQQVTLRCSPKSGHDTVSWYQQALGQGPQFIFQYYEEEERQRGNFPDRFSGHQFPNYSSELNVNALLLGDSALYLCASSLVQPGETQYFGPGTRLLVL.

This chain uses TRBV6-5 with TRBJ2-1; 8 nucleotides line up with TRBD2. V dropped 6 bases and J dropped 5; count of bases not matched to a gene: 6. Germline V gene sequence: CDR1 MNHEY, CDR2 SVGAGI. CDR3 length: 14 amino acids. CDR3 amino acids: CASRQSGGHNEQFF. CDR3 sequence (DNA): TGTGCCAGCAGACAAAGCGGGGGCCACAATGAGCAGTTCTTC.